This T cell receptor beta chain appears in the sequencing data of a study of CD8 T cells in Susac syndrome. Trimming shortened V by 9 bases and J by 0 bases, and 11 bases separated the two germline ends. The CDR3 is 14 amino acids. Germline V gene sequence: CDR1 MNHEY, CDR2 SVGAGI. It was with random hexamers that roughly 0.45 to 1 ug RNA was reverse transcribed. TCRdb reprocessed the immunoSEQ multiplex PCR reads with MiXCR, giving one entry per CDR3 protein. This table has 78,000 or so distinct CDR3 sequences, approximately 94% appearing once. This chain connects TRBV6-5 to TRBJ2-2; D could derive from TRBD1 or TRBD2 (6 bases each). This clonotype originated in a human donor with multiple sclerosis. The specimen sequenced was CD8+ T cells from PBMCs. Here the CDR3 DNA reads TGTGCCAGTAGCGGACAGTCGAACACCGGGGAGCTGTTTTTT. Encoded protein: CASSGQSNTGELFF.